The 32 T cell receptor beta chains in this list originate from one sample, sequenced in a study of shared clonotypes between healthy human individuals. Naive CD8 isolation took CD45RO-negative cells positively selected for CCR7 and excluded terminally differentiated effector memory CD45RA+ cells. TCRdb keeps only in-frame clones here, not all; method: immunoSEQ multiplex PCR. The sample has some 1,900,000 clones; roughly 94% are singletons. Sequenced: naive CD8+ T cells sorted from blood. The origin of the receptors is a man aged 18-30 years in good health.

The chain is built from TRBV5-6 and TRBJ2-4, with 12 bases lining up with TRBD2. This CDR3 comprises 16 residues. The J segment lost 9 bases and the V segment lost 4 bases, leaving 11 bases of the junction unmatched. The germline V gene encodes CDR1 SGHDT and CDR2 YYEEEE. The CDR3 region is CASSPTSGGPQGIQYF. The CDR3 DNA reads as TGTGCCAGCAGCCCGACTAGCGGGGGCCCCCAGGGCATTCAGTACTTC.

Here the CDR3 reads CASSQPGPYHEQFF. The CDR3 DNA reads as TGTGCCAGCAGCCAGCCTGGGCCTTACCATGAGCAGTTCTTC. The V and J genes are TRBV7-2 and TRBJ2-1; the D is unclear. Germline-derived CDR1 and CDR2 are SGHTA and FQGNSA. V dropped 5 bases and J dropped 8 bases, with 16 bases sitting between them. The CDR3 consists of 14 residues.

This clone is a singleton in its sample. The rearrangement links TRBV10-1 to TRBJ2-1; TRBD2 agrees at 8 bases. V was clipped by 7 bases and J by 7 bases; unmatched bases: 6. Looked up from germline, CDR1 is WNHNN and CDR2 is SYGVQD (reference sequence). The CDR3 totals 13 residues. The DNA of the CDR3 is TGCGCCAGCAATGGACTAGCCACTAATGAGCAGTTCTTC. This translates into CASNGLATNEQFF.

The J gene is TRBJ2-7, the V gene TRBV7-8, with D possibly being TRBD2 (6 bases). With 2 bases removed from V and 4 bases from J, the gap between germline ends came to 21 bases. The V gene's germline CDR1 is SGHVS and CDR2 FQNEAQ. The CDR3 runs to 17 residues. The CDR3 here is CASSLTPRLSSGYEQYF. DNA for the CDR3: TGTGCCAGCAGCTTAACCCCTCGCTTAAGTAGCGGTTACGAGCAGTACTTC.

The chain carries TRBV30 and TRBJ2-3, with 10 bases identical to TRBD2. The V and J ends lost 5 bases and 2 bases, in that order; junction bases with no gene match: 16. CDR1 and CDR2 from the germline V gene are GTSNPN and SVGIG (reference sequence). The CDR3 totals 18 residues. CDR3 sequence (DNA): TGTGCCTGGGCCAAGTTCCCGCCGGGACTAGCGACCACAGATACGCAGTATTTT. Translating it yields CAWAKFPPGLATTDTQYF. Using reference TRBV30 and TRBJ2-3 for the parts outside the CDR3, the full variable domain is SQTIHQWPATLVQPVGSPLSLECTVEGTSNPNLYWYRQAAGRGLQLLFYSVGIGQISSEVPQNLSASRPQDRQFILSSKKLLLSDSGFYLCAWAKFPPGLATTDTQYFGPGTRLTVL.

The chain combines TRBV27 with TRBJ2-7, with 7 bases that match TRBD1. This CDR3 region has 17 residues. Germline loops: CDR1 MNHEY, CDR2 SMNVEV (reference sequence). The V gene end was trimmed by 6 bases and the J gene end by 3 bases; junction bases not matched to a gene: 17. This CDR3 is CASRPTLDRAIGYEQYF. The CDR3 bases are TGTGCCAGCAGGCCCACCCTCGACAGGGCTATAGGCTACGAGCAGTACTTC.

This sequence joins TRBV6-5 and TRBJ1-1, with D unresolved. The CDR3 spans 16 residues. V was shortened by 0 bases and J by 8 bases, with 19 bases between the two germline ends. Germline V gene sequence: CDR1 MNHEY, CDR2 SVGAGI. DNA of the CDR3: TGTGCCAGCAGTTACTCGGAGGGTCAGAGGAACGGGGAAGCTTTCTTT. Amino acid sequence: CASSYSEGQRNGEAFF.

This rearrangement joins TRBV6-5 to TRBJ2-2; D tentatively fits TRBD1 or TRBD2 (6 bases each). The CDR3 sequence is 14 residues long. Germline CDR1 MNHEY, CDR2 SVGAGI. The V end lost 3 bases, the J end lost 7 bases, and 12 bases lay between the germline ends. CDR3 in DNA: TGTGCCAGCAGTTATGGGGGCGGGGACGGGGAGCTGTTTTTT. This translates into CASSYGGGDGELFF.

This chain uses TRBV6-6 with TRBJ1-1; D might be TRBD1 (6 bases). The CDR3 covers 13 residues. Germline V lookup: CDR1 MNHNY, CDR2 SVGAGI (reference sequence). V shed 8 bases and J shed 5 bases, with 15 bases lying between them. The CDR3 is CASEGGGRTEAFF. The CDR3, as DNA: TGTGCCAGCGAGGGCGGGGGGCGAACTGAAGCTTTCTTT.

In its sample, this clone was seen once. The genes are TRBV29-1 and TRBJ2-3; no reliable D call. V was shortened by 0 bases and J by 3 bases, with 10 bases between the two germline ends. The CDR3 contains 14 residues. Germline V gene data show CDR1 as SQVTM and CDR2 as ANQGSEA. Written as DNA, the CDR3 is TGCAGCGTTGAAGATCGGGTCAAAACAGATACGCAGTATTTT. It is translated as CSVEDRVKTDTQYF.

This clone was detected only once. The chain uses TRBV19 and TRBJ2-7; D is ambiguous. Trimming removed 2 bases at V and 3 bases at J, with 14 bases between. Looked up from germline, CDR1 is LNHDA and CDR2 is SQIVND (reference sequence). This CDR3 is 15 amino acids long. In DNA form, the CDR3 reads TGTGCCAGTAGTATATCTACCTTTCGGGTCTACGAGCAGTACTTC. It is translated as CASSISTFRVYEQYF. The complete variable domain, with remaining parts taken from reference TRBV19 and TRBJ2-7, reads DGGITQSPKYLFRKEGQNVTLSCEQNLNHDAMYWYRQDPGQGLRLIYYSQIVNDFQKGDIAEGYSVSREKKESFPLTVTSAQKNPTAFYLCASSISTFRVYEQYFGPGTRLTVT.

CDR3 DNA: TGTGCCAGCAGGGACACAGGGAGGCCTGAAGCTTTCTTT. Translating gives CASRDTGRPEAFF. J is TRBJ1-1 and V is TRBV7-9; possible D gene TRBD1, 6 bases. Trimming shortened V by 6 bases and J by 6 bases, and 14 bases separated the two germline ends. There are 13 residues in the CDR3. The germline V gene has CDR1 SEHNR and CDR2 FQNEAQ (reference sequence).

The chain joins TRBV6-1 to TRBJ2-7, with no clear D. This CDR3 has 13 residues. Germline V gene sequence: CDR1 MNHNS, CDR2 SASEGT. V shed 6 bases and J shed 1 base, with 10 bases lying between them. In nucleotides, the CDR3 is TGTGCCAGCAGAACAGAGGCGTCCTACGAGCAGTACTTC. The encoded protein is CASRTEASYEQYF.

V and J are TRBV30 and TRBJ2-2; D remains ambiguous. Trimming took off 2 bases at V and 4 bases at J, with 8 bases between the two ends. CDR3 length: 13 residues. Germline CDR1 reads GTSNPN; CDR2 reads SVGIG (reference sequence). CDR3 sequence (DNA): TGTGCCTGGAGTTTAGACCTCACCGGGGAGCTGTTTTTT. Its protein is CAWSLDLTGELFF.

With respect to this clone: This specimen includes other DNA sequences encoding the same CDR3. The chain is built from TRBV7-9 and TRBJ2-7; TRBD1 or TRBD2 may be the D gene (5 bases each). Trimming pared 5 bases from V and 6 bases from J, leaving 14 bases between. The CDR3 is made up of 13 amino acids. Germline lookup yields CDR1 SEHNR and CDR2 FQNEAQ (reference sequence). The CDR3 DNA reads as TGTGCCAGCAGCCCCTCAGGTGGGGGCGAGCAGTACTTC. Its translation: CASSPSGGGEQYF.

This clone was seen just once. The chain couples TRBV5-4 to TRBJ2-3; D might be TRBD1 (5 bases). V lost 2 bases to trimming and J lost 1 base, with 11 bases between them. Germline-derived CDR1 and CDR2 are SGHNT and YYREEE (reference sequence). The CDR3 has 15 amino acids. CDR3 protein: CASSLGESGTDTQYF. DNA of the CDR3: TGTGCCAGCAGCTTAGGGGAAAGTGGCACAGATACGCAGTATTTT. Supplemented by reference TRBV5-4 and TRBJ2-3, the full variable domain reads ETGVTQSPTHLIKTRGQQVTLRCSSQSGHNTVSWYQQALGQGPQFIFQYYREEENGRGNFPPRFSGLQFPNYSSELNVNALELDDSALYLCASSLGESGTDTQYFGPGTRLTVL.

Concerning this clone itself: The junction differs from germline at one of its ends, possibly a read error. This chain links TRBV7-7 with TRBJ2-6; D is unclear. CDR1 is SSHAT and CDR2 is FNYEAQ in the germline V gene (reference sequence). The CDR3 extends over 18 amino acids. The CDR3 reads CASSLVYRRDSGANVLTF. Here the CDR3 DNA reads TGTGCTAGCAGCTTAGTTTATCGCAGAGACTCTGGGGCCAACGTCCTGACTTTC.

The genes are TRBV13 and TRBJ2-5; TRBD1 matches at 8 bases. The CDR3 spans 14 residues. The V gene's germline CDR1 is PRHDT and CDR2 FYEKMQ (reference sequence). Losses at the gene ends were 0 bases for V and 5 bases for J; bases not matched to a gene: 2. The CDR3, as DNA: TGTGCCAGCAGCTTAGGACAGGGGGAGGAGACCCAGTACTTC. Its protein is CASSLGQGEETQYF.

The chain employs TRBV4-3 and TRBJ2-5, with 10 bases aligning to TRBD2. The CDR3 consists of 17 residues. J gave up 7 bases and V 0 bases, and 11 bases lay outside the gene matches. The V gene's germline CDR1 is LGHNA and CDR2 YSLEER. The CDR3 bases are TGCGCCAGCAGCCAAGATTCCTGGCTAGCGGGAGAAGGGACCCAGTACTTC. This encodes CASSQDSWLAGEGTQYF.

This clone was observed a single time. This rearrangement joins TRBV10-2 to TRBJ1-1; the D is unclear. Germline-derived CDR1 and CDR2 are WSHSY and SAAADI. Trimming removed 2 bases at V and 0 bases at J, with 10 bases between. The CDR3 covers 15 residues. CDR3 DNA sequence: TGCGCCAGCAGTGAGGTCCAGACGTTGAACACTGAAGCTTTCTTT. Residues: CASSEVQTLNTEAFF.

The chain recombines TRBV6-1 with TRBJ2-7; D is unclear. Germline V gene sequence: CDR1 MNHNS, CDR2 SASEGT. With 4 bases removed from V and 5 bases from J, the gap between germline ends came to 18 bases. This CDR3 has 15 amino acids. CDR3 amino acids: CASSGVGVTNHEQYF. DNA of the CDR3: TGTGCCAGCAGTGGTGTAGGTGTAACTAACCACGAGCAGTACTTC.

This clone was found once. J is TRBJ2-2 and V is TRBV19, with 10 bases that match TRBD2. V trimming: 5 bases; J trimming: 3 bases; junction bases outside the gene matches: 9. The germline V gene has CDR1 LNHDA and CDR2 SQIVND (reference sequence). The CDR3 loop spans 17 amino acids. CDR3 in amino acids: CASSGTSGTSDTGELFF. In DNA form, the CDR3 reads TGTGCCAGTAGTGGAACTAGCGGGACAAGCGACACCGGGGAGCTGTTTTTT.

The rearrangement uses TRBV7-9 and TRBJ2-3; possibly TRBD1 for D (5 bases). CDR1 and CDR2 (germline): SEHNR, FQNEAQ (reference sequence). V lost 5 bases, J lost 0 bases, and 12 bases lay in between. This CDR3 comprises 15 residues. The CDR3 DNA reads as TGTGCCAGCAGCCCCAAAGGGGTTAGCACAGATACGCAGTATTTT. Protein sequence: CASSPKGVSTDTQYF.

The genes are TRBV7-9 and TRBJ1-2; 10 bases fit TRBD1. The V gene's germline CDR1 is SEHNR and CDR2 FQNEAQ (reference sequence). Losses at the gene ends were 0 bases for V and 3 bases for J; bases not matched to a gene: 4. The CDR3 extends over 16 amino acids. The CDR3 nucleotides are TGTGCCAGCAGCTTAGCCCGGACAGGGGGATACTATGGCTACACCTTC. Translated, it gives CASSLARTGGYYGYTF.

The V and J genes are TRBV6-6 and TRBJ2-2; no clear D gene. Trimming pared 0 bases from V and 4 bases from J, leaving 9 bases between. Germline-derived CDR1 and CDR2 are MNHNY and SVGAGI (reference sequence). The CDR3 loop spans 15 amino acids. The chain's CDR3 is CASSYSRLFTGELFF. DNA for the CDR3: TGTGCCAGCAGTTACTCGAGGCTATTCACCGGGGAGCTGTTTTTT.

The rearrangement links TRBV12-5 to TRBJ2-7, with D hard to call. The germline CDR1 and CDR2 sequences are LGHNT and FRNRAP. The CDR3 is 16 residues long. Trimming pared 0 bases from V and 3 bases from J, leaving 15 bases between. The CDR3 sequence is CASGLVPGKPNYEQYF. CDR3 nucleotide sequence: TGTGCTAGTGGTTTGGTACCTGGGAAACCGAACTACGAGCAGTACTTC.

This clone appeared a single time. The J gene is TRBJ1-1, the V gene TRBV6-6; D is possibly TRBD1 (6 bases). CDR1 and CDR2 from the germline V gene are MNHNY and SVGAGI (reference sequence). The V end lost 2 bases, the J end lost 6 bases, and 10 bases lay between the germline ends. The CDR3 runs to 13 residues. DNA of the CDR3: TGTGCCAGCAGTTACGGTGAGGGGGCTGAAGCTTTCTTT. This encodes CASSYGEGAEAFF.

V and J are TRBV6-5 and TRBJ2-7; a possible D gene is TRBD1 (6 bases). The CDR3 covers 13 residues. The V gene lost 4 bases and the J gene lost 0 bases, with 7 bases spanning the gap. CDR1 is MNHEY, CDR2 SVGAGI, per germline. The CDR3 region is CASSWTVSYEQYF. The CDR3 DNA reads as TGTGCCAGCAGTTGGACAGTCTCCTACGAGCAGTACTTC.

This chain joins TRBV7-6 and TRBJ2-1; 7 nucleotides agree with TRBD2. The CDR3 length is 18 residues. With V trimmed by 1 base and J by 3 bases, 12 bases remained unmatched. The V gene's germline CDR1 is SGHVS and CDR2 FNYEAQ. The CDR3 loop is CASSLGASGLFGYNEQFF. DNA for the CDR3: TGTGCCAGCAGCTTAGGGGCTAGCGGACTGTTTGGCTACAATGAGCAGTTCTTC. The full variable domain, in which reference TRBV7-6 and TRBJ2-1 provide the parts outside the CDR3, is GAGVSQSPRYKVTKRGQDVALRCDPISGHVSLYWYRQALGQGPEFLTYFNYEAQQDKSGLPNDRFSAERPEGSISTLTIQRTEQRDSAMYRCASSLGASGLFGYNEQFFGPGTRLTVL.

The V and J genes are TRBV9 and TRBJ2-3; TRBD2 is a possible D gene (5 bases). Germline V CDR1 and CDR2: SGDLS, YYNGEE. CDR3 length: 14 amino acids. V was pared by 2 bases and J by 4 bases, with 11 bases between. The chain's CDR3 is CASSVAGVADTQYF. DNA of the CDR3: TGTGCCAGCAGCGTGGCGGGTGTGGCAGATACGCAGTATTTT.

The rearrangement links TRBV19 to TRBJ2-7; no reliable D call. Germline CDR1 and CDR2: LNHDA and SQIVND (reference sequence). The CDR3 extends over 14 amino acids. V was clipped by 3 bases and J by 3 bases, with 12 bases between them. In nucleotides, the CDR3 is TGTGCCAGTAGTATCGGTTTCAACCACTACGAGCAGTACTTC. Translation: CASSIGFNHYEQYF.

The genes are TRBV4-1 and TRBJ2-3; TRBD2 agrees at 8 bases. The CDR3 runs to 16 residues. Losses at the gene ends were 1 base for V and 2 bases for J; bases not matched to a gene: 5. Germline CDR1 reads MGHRA; CDR2 reads YSYEKL. CDR3 nucleotide sequence: TGCGCCAGCAGCCAAGCGGCGGGGGGATACACAGATACGCAGTATTTT. It codes for CASSQAAGGYTDTQYF.